The clone carrying this T cell receptor (beta chain) was observed a handful of times. Its target is not known. This sample is part of a study of T cell repertoires in cytomegalovirus infection. On the study more broadly: CMV infection together with matching HLA type was indicated by public TCR beta signatures. Findings and caveats of the study: The ex vivo response was dominated by HLA-C-restricted CMV-specific TCR beta clonotypes. Summed frequency of shared TCR beta families picked out CMV carriers who also had the relevant HLA.

MiXCR, applied by TCRdb to the reads, yields one record per CDR3 protein. The sample yields some 440,000 distinct CDR3 sequences, approximately 31% seen once. Germline V gives CDR1 MNHEY, CDR2 SVGAGI. The length of the CDR3 is 18 residues. The V segment lost 5 bases and the J segment 4 bases; nucleotides outside the gene matches: 13. J is TRBJ2-1 and V is TRBV6-5; 11 bases match TRBD2. Input material: PBMCs. This sequence was found in a human donor in good health (CMV status not recorded). Some clones in this sample may be carry-over from other donors' samples. DNA for the CDR3: TGTGCCAGCAGTCGCGCCCCACAGACTAGCGGGGAATACAATGAGCAGTTCTTC. Residues: CASSRAPQTSGEYNEQFF.